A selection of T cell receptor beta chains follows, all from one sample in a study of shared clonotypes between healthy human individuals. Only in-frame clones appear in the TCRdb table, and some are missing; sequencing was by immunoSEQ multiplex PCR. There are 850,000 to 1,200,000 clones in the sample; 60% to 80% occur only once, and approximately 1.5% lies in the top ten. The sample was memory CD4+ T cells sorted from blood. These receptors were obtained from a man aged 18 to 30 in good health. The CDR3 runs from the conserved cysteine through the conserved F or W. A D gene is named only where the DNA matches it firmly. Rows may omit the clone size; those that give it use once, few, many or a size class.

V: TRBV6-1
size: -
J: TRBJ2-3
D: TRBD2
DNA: TGTGCCAGCAGTGAAGAGATAGCGGGAGTGCGGACAGATACGCAGTATTTT
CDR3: CASSEEIAGVRTDTQYF

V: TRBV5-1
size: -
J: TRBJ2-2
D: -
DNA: TGCGCCAGCAACCTTCTCACAGGGCCCTTGAACACCGGGGAGCTGTTTTTT
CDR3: CASNLLTGPLNTGELFF

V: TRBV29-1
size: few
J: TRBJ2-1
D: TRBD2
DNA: TGCAGCGTGGTTCGGGGGGGGTCCTACAATGAGCAGTTCTTC
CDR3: CSVVRGGSYNEQFF

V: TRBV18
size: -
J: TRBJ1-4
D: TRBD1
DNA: TGTGCCAGCTCACCCTCCCGACAGGGGAGCGAAAAACTGTTTTTT
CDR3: CASSPSRQGSEKLFF

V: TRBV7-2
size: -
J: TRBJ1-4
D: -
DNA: TGTGCCAGCAGCTTAGAGGGCCGCTCAATTGAAAAACTGTTTTTT
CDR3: CASSLEGRSIEKLFF

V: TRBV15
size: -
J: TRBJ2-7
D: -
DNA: TGTGCCACCAGCAGAGATGGGACGGGGGCCTCCTACGAGCAGTACTTC
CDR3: CATSRDGTGASYEQYF

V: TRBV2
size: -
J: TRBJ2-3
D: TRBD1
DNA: TGTGCCAGCAGTGAAGGAAGGGGGCGAACAGATACGCAGTATTTT
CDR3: CASSEGRGRTDTQYF

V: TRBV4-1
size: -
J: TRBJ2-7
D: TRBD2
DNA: TGCGCCACCTCGAGGTCGACTAGCGGGGACTACGAGCAGTACTTC
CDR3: CATSRSTSGDYEQYF

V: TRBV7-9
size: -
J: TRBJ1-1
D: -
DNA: TGTGGAGCGGCAGGGAAGAACACTGAAGCTTTCTTT
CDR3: CGAAGKNTEAFF

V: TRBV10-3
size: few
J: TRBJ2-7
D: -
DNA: TGTGCCATCAAGGCAACGGCAGGGAACTCCTACGAGCAGTACTTC
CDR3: CAIKATAGNSYEQYF

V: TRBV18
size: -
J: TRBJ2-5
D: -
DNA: TGTGCCAGCTCACCGCCCTCAGGAGCCCAGTACTTC
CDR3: CASSPPSGAQYF

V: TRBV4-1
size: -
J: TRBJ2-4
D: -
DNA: TGCGCCAGCAGCCAACCGGGATCAGCCAAAAACATTCAGTACTTC
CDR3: CASSQPGSAKNIQYF

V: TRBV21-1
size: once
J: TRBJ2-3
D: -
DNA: TGTGCCAGCAGCGCCATTTTAATCGTAACCCCTCCGGCGGATACGCAGTATTTT
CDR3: CASSAILIVTPPADTQYF

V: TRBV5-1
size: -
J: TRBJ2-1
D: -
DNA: TGCGCCAGCAGCTGGGGCCATCGACTAGGGGGCAATGAGCAGTTCTTC
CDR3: CASSWGHRLGGNEQFF

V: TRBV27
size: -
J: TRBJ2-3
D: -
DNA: TGTGCCAGCAGCCCAGGGCGGGGCATTAGCACAGATACGCAGTATTTT
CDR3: CASSPGRGISTDTQYF

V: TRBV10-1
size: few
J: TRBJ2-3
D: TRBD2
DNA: TGCGCCAGCAGTGATTTGGGACTAGCGGGAGTAACAGATACGCAGTATTTT
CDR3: CASSDLGLAGVTDTQYF

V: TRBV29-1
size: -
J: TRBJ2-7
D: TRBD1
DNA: TGCAGCGTCGCGAAAAATTTCGGGGACAGGGCGTCCTACGAGCAGTACTTC
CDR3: CSVAKNFGDRASYEQYF

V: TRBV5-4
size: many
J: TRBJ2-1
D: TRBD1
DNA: TGTGCCAGCAGCCGAGACAGGGGCGGTGAGCAGTTCTTC
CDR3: CASSRDRGGEQFF

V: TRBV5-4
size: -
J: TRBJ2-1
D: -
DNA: TGTGCCAGCAGCCCGAGGGGGGAGGGAAGGAATGAGCAGTTCTTC
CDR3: CASSPRGEGRNEQFF

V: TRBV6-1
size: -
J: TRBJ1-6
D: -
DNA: TGTGCCAGCAATCTGCTCAAGTTCCACTTT
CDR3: CASNLLKFHF

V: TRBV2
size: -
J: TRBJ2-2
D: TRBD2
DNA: TGTGCCAGCGCGCCTAGCGGGGGGGCGTTCGGGGAGCTGTTTTTT
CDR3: CASAPSGGAFGELFF

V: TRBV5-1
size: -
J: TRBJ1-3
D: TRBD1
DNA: TGCGCCAGCAGCGTCACAGGGGACTCTGGAAACACCATATATTTT
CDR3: CASSVTGDSGNTIYF

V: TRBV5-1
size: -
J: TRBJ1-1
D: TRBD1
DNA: TGCGCCAGCAGCGACAGGGGATCGAACACTGAAGCTTTCTTT
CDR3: CASSDRGSNTEAFF

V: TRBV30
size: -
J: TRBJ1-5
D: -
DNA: TGTGCCTGGAGTGGCCAATGGGGGGGAAACAATCAGCCCCAGCATTTT
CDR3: CAWSGQWGGNNQPQHF

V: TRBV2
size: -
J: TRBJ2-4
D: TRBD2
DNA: TGTGCCAGCAGCCCAACTAGCGGGAGCAACATTCAGTACTTC
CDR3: CASSPTSGSNIQYF

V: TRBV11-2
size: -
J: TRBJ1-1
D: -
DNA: TGTGCCAGCAGCTCCGGCAGGAACACTGAAGCTTTCTTT
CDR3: CASSSGRNTEAFF

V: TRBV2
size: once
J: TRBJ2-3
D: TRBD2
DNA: TGTGCCAGCAGTTTTAGCGGGGGTACAGATACGCAGTATTTT
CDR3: CASSFSGGTDTQYF

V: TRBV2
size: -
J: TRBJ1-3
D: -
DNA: TGTGCCAGCAGGGGAGGAAACTCTGGAAACACCATATATTTT
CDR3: CASRGGNSGNTIYF

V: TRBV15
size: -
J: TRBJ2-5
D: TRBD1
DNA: TGTGCCACCAGCAGGCCAGACAGGGAGCGAAAGACCCAGTACTTC
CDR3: CATSRPDRERKTQYF

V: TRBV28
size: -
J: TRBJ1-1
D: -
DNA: TGTGCCAGCAGTTTCAGGCTCAACACTGAAGCTTTCTTT
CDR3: CASSFRLNTEAFF

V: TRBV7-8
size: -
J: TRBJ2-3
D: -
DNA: TGTGCCAGCAGCCCACAGGGACCCGGAGGGCAGTATTTT
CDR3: CASSPQGPGGQYF

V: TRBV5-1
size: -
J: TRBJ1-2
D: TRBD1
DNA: TGCGCCAGCAGCTTGGAGGGGGCTCCCTATGGCTACACCTTC
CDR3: CASSLEGAPYGYTF

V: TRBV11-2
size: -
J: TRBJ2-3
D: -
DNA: TGTGCCAGCAGCTTAGAATCAGGACTTATCACAGATACGCAGTATTTT
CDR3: CASSLESGLITDTQYF

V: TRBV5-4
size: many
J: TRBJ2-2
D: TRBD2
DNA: TGTGCCACCCGGGGGGAAAGGGCCGGGGAGCTGTTTTTT
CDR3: CATRGERAGELFF

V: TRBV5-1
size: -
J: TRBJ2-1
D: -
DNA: TGCGCCAGCAGCTTGGTTCTATCCTCTTTCGATGAGCAGTTCTTC
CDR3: CASSLVLSSFDEQFF

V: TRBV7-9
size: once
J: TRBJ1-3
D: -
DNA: TGTGCCAGCAGCACAGGACCTAGCTCTGGAAACACCATATATTTT
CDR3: CASSTGPSSGNTIYF